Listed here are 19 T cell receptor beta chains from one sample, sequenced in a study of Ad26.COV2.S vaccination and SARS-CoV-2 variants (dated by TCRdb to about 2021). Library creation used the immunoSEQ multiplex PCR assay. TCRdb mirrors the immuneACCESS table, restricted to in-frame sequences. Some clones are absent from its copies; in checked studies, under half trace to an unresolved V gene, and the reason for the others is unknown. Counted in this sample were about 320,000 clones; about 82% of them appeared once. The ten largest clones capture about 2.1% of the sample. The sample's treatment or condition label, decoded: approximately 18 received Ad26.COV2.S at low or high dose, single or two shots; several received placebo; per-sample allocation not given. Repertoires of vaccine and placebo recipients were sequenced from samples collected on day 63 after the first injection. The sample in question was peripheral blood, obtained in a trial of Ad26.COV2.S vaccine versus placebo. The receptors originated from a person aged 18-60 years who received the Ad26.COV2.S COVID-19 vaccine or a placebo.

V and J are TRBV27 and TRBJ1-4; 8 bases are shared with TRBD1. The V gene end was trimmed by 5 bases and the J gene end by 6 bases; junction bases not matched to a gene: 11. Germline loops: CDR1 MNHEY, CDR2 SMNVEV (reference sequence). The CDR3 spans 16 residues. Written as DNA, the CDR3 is TGTGCCAGCAGTCAAGCCCCACCCAGGGGGCATGAAAAACTGTTTTTT. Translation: CASSQAPPRGHEKLFF.

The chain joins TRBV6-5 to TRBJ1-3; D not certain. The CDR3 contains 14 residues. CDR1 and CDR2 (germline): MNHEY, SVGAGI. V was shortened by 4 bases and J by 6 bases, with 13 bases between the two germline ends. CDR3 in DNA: TGTGCCAGCAGTTTGATGCGGTGGGAAAACACCATATATTTT. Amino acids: CASSLMRWENTIYF.

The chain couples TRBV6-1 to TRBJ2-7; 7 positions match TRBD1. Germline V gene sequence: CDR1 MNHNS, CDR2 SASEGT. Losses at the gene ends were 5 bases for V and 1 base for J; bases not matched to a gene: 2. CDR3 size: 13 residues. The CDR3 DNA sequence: TGTGCCAGCAGTTCGGGACAGTCCTACGAGCAGTACTTC. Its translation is CASSSGQSYEQYF.

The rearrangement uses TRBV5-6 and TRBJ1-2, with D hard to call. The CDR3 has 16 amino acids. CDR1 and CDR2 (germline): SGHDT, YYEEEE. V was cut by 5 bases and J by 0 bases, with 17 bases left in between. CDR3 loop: CASSPWQAYTNYGYTF. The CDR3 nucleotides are TGTGCCAGCAGTCCATGGCAGGCCTATACTAACTATGGCTACACCTTC. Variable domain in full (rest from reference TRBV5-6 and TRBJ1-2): DAGVTQSPTHLIKTRGQQVTLRCSPKSGHDTVSWYQQALGQGPQFIFQYYEEEERQRGNFPDRFSGHQFPNYSSELNVNALLLGDSALYLCASSPWQAYTNYGYTFGSGTRLTVV.

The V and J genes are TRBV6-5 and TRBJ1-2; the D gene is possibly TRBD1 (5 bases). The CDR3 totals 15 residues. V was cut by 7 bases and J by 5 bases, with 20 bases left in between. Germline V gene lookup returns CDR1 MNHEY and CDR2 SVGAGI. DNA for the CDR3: TGTGCCAGCAAAAGAGCTTACTCGGGGCAGTATGGCTACACCTTC. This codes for CASKRAYSGQYGYTF.

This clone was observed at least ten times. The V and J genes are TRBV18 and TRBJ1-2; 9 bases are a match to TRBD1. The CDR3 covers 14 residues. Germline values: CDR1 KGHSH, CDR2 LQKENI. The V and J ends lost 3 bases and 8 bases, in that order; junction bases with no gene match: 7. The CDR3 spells CASSPDGQGSGYTF. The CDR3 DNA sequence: TGTGCCAGCTCACCGGATGGACAGGGGTCGGGCTACACCTTC.

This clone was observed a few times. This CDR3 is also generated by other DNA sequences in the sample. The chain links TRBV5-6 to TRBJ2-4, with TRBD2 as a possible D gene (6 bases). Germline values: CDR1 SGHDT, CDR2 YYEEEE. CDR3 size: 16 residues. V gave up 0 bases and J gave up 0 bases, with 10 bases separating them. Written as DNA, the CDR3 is TGTGCCAGCAGCTTGGGTAGCGGACTAGCCAAAAACATTCAGTACTTC. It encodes CASSLGSGLAKNIQYF.

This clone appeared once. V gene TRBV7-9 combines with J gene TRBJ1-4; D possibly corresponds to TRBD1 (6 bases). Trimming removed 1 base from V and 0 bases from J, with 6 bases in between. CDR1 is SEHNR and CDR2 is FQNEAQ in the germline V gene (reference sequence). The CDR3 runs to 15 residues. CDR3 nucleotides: TGTGCCAGCAGCTTAGGGACAGCAACTAATGAAAAACTGTTTTTT. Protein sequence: CASSLGTATNEKLFF. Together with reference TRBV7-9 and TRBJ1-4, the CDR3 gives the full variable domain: DTGVSQNPRHKITKRGQNVTFRCDPISEHNRLYWYRQTLGQGPEFLTYFQNEAQLEKSRLLSDRFSAERPKGSFSTLEIQRTEQGDSAMYLCASSLGTATNEKLFFGSGTQLSVL.

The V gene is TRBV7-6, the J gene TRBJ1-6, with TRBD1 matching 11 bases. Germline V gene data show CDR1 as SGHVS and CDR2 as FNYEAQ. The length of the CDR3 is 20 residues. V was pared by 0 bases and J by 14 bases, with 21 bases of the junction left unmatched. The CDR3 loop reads CASSLAGTGGRGAKISALHF. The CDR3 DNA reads TGTGCCAGCAGCTTAGCCGGGACAGGGGGTAGAGGGGCTAAAATATCAGCCCTCCACTTT.

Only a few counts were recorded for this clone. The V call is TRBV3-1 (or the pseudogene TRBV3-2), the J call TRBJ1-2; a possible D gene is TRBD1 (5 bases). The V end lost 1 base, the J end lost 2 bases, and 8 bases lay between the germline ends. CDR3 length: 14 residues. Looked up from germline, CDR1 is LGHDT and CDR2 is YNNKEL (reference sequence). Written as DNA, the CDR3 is TGTGCCAGCAGCCAAGCCAGGGTGAACTATGGCTACACCTTC. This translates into CASSQARVNYGYTF.

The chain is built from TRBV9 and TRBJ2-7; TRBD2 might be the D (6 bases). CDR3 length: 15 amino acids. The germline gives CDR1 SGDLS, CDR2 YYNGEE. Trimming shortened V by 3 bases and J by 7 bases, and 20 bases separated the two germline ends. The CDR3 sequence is CASSAIPGTLGEQYF. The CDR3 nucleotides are TGTGCCAGCAGCGCAATCCCAGGGACTCTTGGAGAGCAGTACTTC. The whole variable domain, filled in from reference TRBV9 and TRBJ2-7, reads DSGVTQTPKHLITATGQRVTLRCSPRSGDLSVYWYQQSLDQGLQFLIQYYNGEERAKGNILERFSAQQFPDLHSELNLSSLELGDSALYFCASSAIPGTLGEQYFGPGTRLTVT.

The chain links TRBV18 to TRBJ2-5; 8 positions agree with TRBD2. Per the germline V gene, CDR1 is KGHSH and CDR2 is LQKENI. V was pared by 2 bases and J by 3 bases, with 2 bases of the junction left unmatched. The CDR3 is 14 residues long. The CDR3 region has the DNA TGTGCCAGCTCACCAAAAGCGGGGGAAGAGACCCAGTACTTC. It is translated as CASSPKAGEETQYF.

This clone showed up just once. The CDR3 sequence: CASSQAGTGGTEAFF. The CDR3 nucleotides are TGTGCCAGCAGCCAGGCGGGGACAGGGGGCACTGAAGCTTTCTTT. This chain uses TRBV3-1 (or the pseudogene TRBV3-2) with TRBJ1-1, with TRBD1 matching 11 bases. CDR1 LGHDT and CDR2 YNNKEL come from the germline V gene (reference sequence). V dropped 3 bases and J dropped 4; count of bases not matched to a gene: 4. This CDR3 region has 15 residues.

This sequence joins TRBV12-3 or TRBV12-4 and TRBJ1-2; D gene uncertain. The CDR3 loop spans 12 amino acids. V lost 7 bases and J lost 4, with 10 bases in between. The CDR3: CASNPLSYGYTF. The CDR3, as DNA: TGTGCCAGCAACCCCTTAAGCTATGGCTACACCTTC.

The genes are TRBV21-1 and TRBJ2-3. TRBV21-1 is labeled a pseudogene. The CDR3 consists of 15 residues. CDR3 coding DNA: TGTGCCAGCAGCAAAGATAGGCCTAACGCAGATACGCAGTATTTT. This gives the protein CASSKDRPNADTQYF.

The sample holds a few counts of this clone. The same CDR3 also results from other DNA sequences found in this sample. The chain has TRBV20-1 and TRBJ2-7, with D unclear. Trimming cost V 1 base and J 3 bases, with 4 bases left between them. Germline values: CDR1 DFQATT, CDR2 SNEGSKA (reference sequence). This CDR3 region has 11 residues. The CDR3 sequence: CSARGIYEQYF. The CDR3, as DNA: TGCAGTGCTAGAGGGATCTACGAGCAGTACTTC.

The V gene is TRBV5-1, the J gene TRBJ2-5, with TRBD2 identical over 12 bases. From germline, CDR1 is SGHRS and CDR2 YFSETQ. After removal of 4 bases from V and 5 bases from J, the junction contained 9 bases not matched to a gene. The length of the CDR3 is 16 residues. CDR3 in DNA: TGCGCCAGCAGCCCAGGGACTAGCGGGTTAGGGGAGACCCAGTACTTC. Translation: CASSPGTSGLGETQYF.

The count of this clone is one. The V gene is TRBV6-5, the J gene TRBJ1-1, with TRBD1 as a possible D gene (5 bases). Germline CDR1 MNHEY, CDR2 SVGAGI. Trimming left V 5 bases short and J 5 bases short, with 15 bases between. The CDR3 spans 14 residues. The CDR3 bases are TGTGCCAGCAGTACGGGTCTGTACAGGACTGAAGCTTTCTTT. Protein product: CASSTGLYRTEAFF.

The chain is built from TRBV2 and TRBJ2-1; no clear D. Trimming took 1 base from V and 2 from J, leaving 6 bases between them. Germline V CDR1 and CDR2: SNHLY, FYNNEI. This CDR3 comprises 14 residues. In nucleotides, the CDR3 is TGTGCCAGCAGTGAAGTTGGGGCCTACAATGAGCAGTTCTTC. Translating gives CASSEVGAYNEQFF.